These 4 T cell receptor beta chains were sequenced from one sample in a study of T cell responses to AZD1222 COVID-19 vaccine. Profiling relied on immunoSEQ multiplex PCR, and the TCRdb table lists in-frame clones only, not all of them. The sample shows over 150,000 clones, roughly 94% of them seen only once. Sequenced material: peripheral blood, taken 28 days after the second AZD1222 dose. All receptors come from an adult who received the AZD1222 COVID-19 vaccine.

This clone was picked up one time. The chain joins TRBV7-2 to TRBJ2-7, with 9 nucleotides matching TRBD2. Germline values: CDR1 SGHTA, CDR2 FQGNSA. There are 17 residues in the CDR3. V lost 1 base and J lost 3; bases outside the gene matches: 10. The CDR3 nucleotides are TGTGCCAGCAGCTTAGTTCGGATAGCGGGAGAGATCTACGAGCAGTACTTC. As protein: CASSLVRIAGEIYEQYF. The variable domain in full, completed from reference TRBV7-2 and TRBJ2-7, reads GAGVSQSPSNKVTEKGKDVELRCDPISGHTALYWYRQSLGQGLEFLIYFQGNSAPDKSGLPSDRFSAERTGGSVSTLTIQRTQQEDSAVYLCASSLVRIAGEIYEQYFGPGTRLTVT.

The V call is TRBV19, the J call TRBJ1-5, with a tentative D call TRBD1 (6 bases). Germline loops: CDR1 LNHDA, CDR2 SQIVND (reference sequence). CDR3 length: 16 amino acids. The V end lost 5 bases, the J end lost 2 bases, and 16 bases lay between the germline ends. The CDR3 is CASSSQTRGGNQPQHF. For the CDR3, the DNA is TGTGCCAGTAGTTCGCAAACCAGGGGAGGCAATCAGCCCCAGCATTTT. The full variable domain, in which reference TRBV19 and TRBJ1-5 provide the parts outside the CDR3, is DGGITQSPKYLFRKEGQNVTLSCEQNLNHDAMYWYRQDPGQGLRLIYYSQIVNDFQKGDIAEGYSVSREKKESFPLTVTSAQKNPTAFYLCASSSQTRGGNQPQHFGDGTRLSIL.

This sequence joins TRBV5-5 and TRBJ2-7, with TRBD2 matching 13 bases. CDR1 and CDR2 (germline): SGHKS, YYEKEE (reference sequence). J gave up 6 bases and V 2 bases, and 11 bases lay outside the gene matches. This CDR3 comprises 17 residues. CDR3 sequence (DNA): TGTGCCAGCAGCTTCTCCGGGACTAGCGGGGCCAGTAGCGAGCAGTACTTC. Its translation: CASSFSGTSGASSEQYF. Full variable domain (missing parts from reference TRBV5-5 and TRBJ2-7): DAGVTQSPTHLIKTRGQQVTLRCSPISGHKSVSWYQQVLGQGPQFIFQYYEKEERGRGNFPDRFSARQFPNYSSELNVNALLLGDSALYLCASSFSGTSGASSEQYFGPGTRLTVT.

This sequence joins TRBV14 and TRBJ2-5; the match to TRBD2 covers 7 bases. The CDR3 is 13 residues long. Unmatched junction bases numbered 6, after V lost 6 bases and J lost 5 bases. Germline CDR1 and CDR2: SGHDN and FVKESK. Written as DNA, the CDR3 is TGTGCCAGCAGTGGCGGGGGTCGGGAGACCCAGTACTTC. Its protein is CASSGGGRETQYF.